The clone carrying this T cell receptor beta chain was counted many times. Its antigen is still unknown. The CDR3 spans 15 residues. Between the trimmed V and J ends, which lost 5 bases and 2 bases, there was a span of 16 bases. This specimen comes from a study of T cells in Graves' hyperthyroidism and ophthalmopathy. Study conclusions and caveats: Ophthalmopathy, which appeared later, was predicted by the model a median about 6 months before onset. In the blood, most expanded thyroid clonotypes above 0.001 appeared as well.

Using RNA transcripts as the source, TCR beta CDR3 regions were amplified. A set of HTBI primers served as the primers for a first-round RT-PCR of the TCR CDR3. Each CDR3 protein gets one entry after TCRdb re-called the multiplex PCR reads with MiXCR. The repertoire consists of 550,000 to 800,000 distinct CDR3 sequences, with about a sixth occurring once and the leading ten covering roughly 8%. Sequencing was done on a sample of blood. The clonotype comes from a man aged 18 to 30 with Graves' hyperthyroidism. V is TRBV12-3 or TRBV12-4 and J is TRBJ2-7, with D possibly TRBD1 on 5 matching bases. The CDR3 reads CASSVTRKGPYEQYF. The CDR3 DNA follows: TGTGCCAGCAGTGTTACTCGCAAGGGGCCCTACGAGCAGTACTTC.